The entry below gives a single T cell receptor beta chain sequence along with its context. Its antigen is unknown. Base qualities were left out, and no much larger clone turns up one base away. The immunoSEQ Assay, a bias-controlled multiplex PCR, was used to amplify TCRbeta CDR3 regions from genomic DNA. In the source study's methods: The number of nucleated cells in each sample was estimated by amplification of reference gene primers within the assay. Sequence reads were collapsed and filtered to measure the absolute abundance of every unique TCRbeta CDR3 rearrangement. For each sample, productive Simpson clonality was calculated by taking the square root of Simpson's diversity index across productive rearrangements. TCRdb stores this immuneACCESS table with in-frame sequences only. Part of the clones is absent; in the studies checked, under half of the shortfall reflects unresolved V genes, and no reason is known for the rest. That table furnishes V, J and clone size, whereas the DNA furnished D and trimming. For this sample there are tens of thousands of clones; about 85% appear just once. 10% of the sample is in the top ten clones.

CDR1 and CDR2 were assigned from the germline V gene (reference sequence) as DFQATT and SNEGSKA. The CDR3 has 13 amino acids, counting the end cysteine and phenylalanine. Solely the CDR3 DNA is kept, with 39 bases framed from the first base. Trimming takes 3 bases from V and 1 base from J, and the germline ends sit 9 bases apart. The entry originates in a study of blood T cell repertoires in COVID-19 (dated by TCRdb to 2020 to 2022). A note on the overall study: Samples covering the acute and convalescent phases of COVID-19 were provided by collaborators in the United States, Italy and Spain. The material from the prospective study consisted of cDNA or gDNA derived from T cells, B-cell-depleted T cells, or PBMCs. The dataset comprised deeply sampled blood TCRbeta repertoires from subjects exposed to, actively infected with, or recovered from COVID-19. The repertoires were made available in a free public database intended to serve as a resource for research on the immune response to SARS-CoV-2. The samples were drawn from two sources: the first 160 participants of the ongoing ImmuneRACE study, and fewer than 1,500 subjects contributed by 6 global collaborators. The sample metadata nearly always contained a de-identified subject ID, COVID-19 status, age in years and sex. HLA class I and class II types, where available, came from metadata supplied by the sample provider rather than from assay-based typing.

General findings and caveats noted by the study authors: The amount of clinical and demographic metadata varied by source and participant and was provided uncurated.

Collaborating institutions collected whole blood in K2EDTA tubes following their own protocols. For TCRbeta analysis, collaborators shipped samples as frozen whole blood, isolated PBMCs, or DNA extracted from either of those sample types. Here the chain combines TRBV20-1 and TRBJ1-2; there is no confident call for the D gene. The specimen was peripheral blood. The receptor was derived from a human donor with acute or convalescent COVID-19. The donor label of this sample is uncertain. CDR3 reads: CSASEQLNYGYTF. The nucleotides read TGCAGTGCTAGTGAACAGCTTAACTATGGCTACACCTTC.